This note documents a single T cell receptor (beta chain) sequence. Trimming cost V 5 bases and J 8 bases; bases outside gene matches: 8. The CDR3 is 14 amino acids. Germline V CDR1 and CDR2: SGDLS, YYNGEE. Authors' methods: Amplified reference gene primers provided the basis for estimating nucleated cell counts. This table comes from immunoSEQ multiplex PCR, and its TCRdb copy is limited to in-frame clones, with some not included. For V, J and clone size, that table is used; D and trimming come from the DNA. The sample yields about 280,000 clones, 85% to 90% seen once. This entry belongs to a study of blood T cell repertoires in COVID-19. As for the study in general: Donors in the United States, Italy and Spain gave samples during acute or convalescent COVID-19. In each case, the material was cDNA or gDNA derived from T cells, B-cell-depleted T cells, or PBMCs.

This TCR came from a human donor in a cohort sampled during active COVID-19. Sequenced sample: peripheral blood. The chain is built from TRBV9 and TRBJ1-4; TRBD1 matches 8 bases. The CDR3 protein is CASSRGQVGEKLFF. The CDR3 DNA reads TGTGCCAGCAGTAGGGGACAGGTCGGCGAAAAACTGTTTTTT.